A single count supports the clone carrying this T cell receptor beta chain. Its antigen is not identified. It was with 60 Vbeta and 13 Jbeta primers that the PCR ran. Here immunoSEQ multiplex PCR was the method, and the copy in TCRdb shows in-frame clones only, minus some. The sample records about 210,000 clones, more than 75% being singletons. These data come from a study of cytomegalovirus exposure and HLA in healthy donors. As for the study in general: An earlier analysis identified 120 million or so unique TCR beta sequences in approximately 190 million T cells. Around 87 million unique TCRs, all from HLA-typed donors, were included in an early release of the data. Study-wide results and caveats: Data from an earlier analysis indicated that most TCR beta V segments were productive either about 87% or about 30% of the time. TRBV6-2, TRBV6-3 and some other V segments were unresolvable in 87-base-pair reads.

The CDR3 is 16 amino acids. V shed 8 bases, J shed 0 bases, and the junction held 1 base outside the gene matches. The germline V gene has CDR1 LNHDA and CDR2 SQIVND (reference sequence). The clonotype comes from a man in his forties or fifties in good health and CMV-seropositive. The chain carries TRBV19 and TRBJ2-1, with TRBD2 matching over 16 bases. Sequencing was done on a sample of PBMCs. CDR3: CASGTSGRVSYNEQFF. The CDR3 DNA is TGTGCCAGTGGGACTAGCGGGAGGGTCTCCTACAATGAGCAGTTCTTC.